This T cell receptor beta chain was found in a study of beta chain features in type 1 diabetes. Worth noting for this clone: Its antigen is as yet unknown.

V shed 0 bases and J shed 0 bases, with 8 bases lying between them. CDR3 length: 15 amino acids. Germline V gives CDR1 KGHSH, CDR2 LQKENI. Purity exceeded 95% in all sorted populations. The whole isolated RNA underwent reverse transcription, so sequencing captured expressed TCRB transcripts. An average of about 3.5 million reads was obtained for naive, central memory and regulatory T cell samples. Some clones are missing from TCRdb's copy, which holds only in-frame ones; the method was immunoSEQ multiplex PCR. The sample contains around 650,000 clones, around 12% of which appear only once. General study findings and limits: Patients with type 1 diabetes showed fewer VDJ junction insertions and more deletions. In every one of the four CD4+ subsets, TCRB CDR3s were moderately but significantly shorter in Type 1 diabetes patients.

Sequenced sample: naive CD4+ T cells from blood. The chain uses TRBV18 and TRBJ1-1; D is unresolved. The sequence derives from a man aged 25-45 years with type 1 diabetes. CDR3 residues: CASSPPEKLNTEAFF. CDR3 DNA: TGTGCCAGCTCACCACCTGAAAAGTTGAACACTGAAGCTTTCTTT. The entire variable domain, with the rest obtained from reference TRBV18 and TRBJ1-1, is as follows: NAGVMQNPRHLVRRRGQEARLRCSPMKGHSHVYWYRQLPEEGLKFMVYLQKENIIDESGMPKERFSAEFPKEGPSILRIQQVVRGDSAAYFCASSPPEKLNTEAFFGQGTRLTVV.